Only a few counts were recorded for the clone carrying this TCR beta chain. The data were obtained in a study of cytomegalovirus exposure and HLA in healthy donors. Study details: Inside one of the first data releases sat 80 million to 95 million unique TCRs taken from HLA-typed donors.

This CDR3 region has 14 residues. Per germline, CDR1 PRHDT and CDR2 FYEKMQ (reference sequence). V lost 2 bases to trimming and J lost 4 bases; unmatched junction nucleotides: 4. Primers: 60 Vbeta forward and 13 Jbeta reverse. Clones were sequenced by immunoSEQ multiplex PCR, and TCRdb holds only the in-frame ones, with some missing. The sample carries 110,000 to 150,000 clones, around 10% recorded once. V usage is TRBV13 and J usage is TRBJ1-2, with TRBD1 matching 7 bases. The material sequenced was PBMCs. The sequence derives from a man aged 50-60 years in good health and CMV-seronegative. CDR3 region: CASSLQQGVYGYTF. The CDR3 DNA reads as TGTGCCAGCAGCTTACAGCAGGGGGTCTATGGCTACACCTTC.